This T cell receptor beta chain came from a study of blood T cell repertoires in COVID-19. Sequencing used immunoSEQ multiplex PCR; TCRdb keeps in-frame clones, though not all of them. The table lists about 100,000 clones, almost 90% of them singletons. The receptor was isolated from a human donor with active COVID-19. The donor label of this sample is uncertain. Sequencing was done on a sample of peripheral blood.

CDR3 in DNA: TGTGCCAGCAGCTCCCGGGGTAGCGGGGGGAAGTACAATGAGCAGTTCTTC. It encodes CASSSRGSGGKYNEQFF. The chain carries TRBV7-2 and TRBJ2-1, with 10 nucleotides matching TRBD2. CDR1 and CDR2 (germline): SGHTA, FQGNSA. J lost 4 bases, V lost 4 bases, and 10 bases had no gene match. The CDR3 consists of 17 residues.